Given below is one T cell receptor (beta chain) in context. There is no known antigen for this receptor. One base away there is no much larger clone; base qualities are not given. This sample was included in a study of T cells after yellow fever vaccination (dated by TCRdb to the late 2010s). Looking at the study overall: The SMART-Seq v4 Ultra Low Input RNA kit was used to prepare libraries from fractions with low cell numbers. To follow T-cell clones before and after both primary and booster YFV17D yellow fever vaccination, bulk TCR alpha and beta repertoires underwent longitudinal sequencing. Two healthy male donors made up the cohort, one aged 18 to 29 years and the other aged 30 to 40 years. Blood was drawn at multiple timepoints before and after primary and secondary immunization, with bulk PBMC replicates and cell subsets isolated. What the research found in general, with its limitations: Because abundant contaminating clonotypes from the bulk population could be contained in FACS-sorted repertoires, computational filtering was required. After the booster, most clones that had expanded after primary vaccination were detected again (around 95% of CD4 and about 88% of CD8), suggesting broad maintenance of memory. Because the study included only a couple of donors, the extent to which the findings can be generalized is limited. A small share of clonotypes was detected in both CD4 and CD8 compartments, with the overlap likely arising from convergent recombination. Compared with the primary T-cell response, the secondary T-cell response was weaker but faster, peaking on day 5 rather than day 15.

Taken with the paper, the label for treatment or condition translates to: live attenuated yellow fever vaccine strain. At each blood-draw timepoint, two biological replicates of bulk PBMCs were obtained. A standard Ficoll-Paque protocol was used to isolate PBMCs from peripheral blood. RNA was extracted with TriZol from bulk PBMCs, CD4 and CD8 fractions, and dextramer-positive and dextramer-negative fractions. According to the germline V gene (reference sequence), CDR1 reads LGHDT and CDR2 reads YNNKEL. The CDR3 covers 17 residues, taking in both the cysteine and the phenylalanine. This entry keeps only the CDR3 DNA: 51 bases, framed from base 1. V gives up 3 bases and J gives up 4 bases, and the segment between their germline ends measures 18 bases. TCR cDNA was synthesized by 5'RACE template switching, through which a universal primer site and unique molecular identifiers were introduced. cDNA synthesis was primed from both the TCR alpha and TCR beta constant segments. Library amplification involved two PCR steps, and the second step added sample barcodes and sequencing adapters. Sequencing of the libraries was done on either Illumina HiSeq 2500 (2x100 bp) or NovaSeq (2x150 bp). Under the source paper's analysis protocol: Demultiplexing of reads and collapsing into UMI consensus sequences were performed with MIGEC, and V(D)J alignment was carried out with MiXCR. Using edgeR on replicate PBMC samples, clonotypes were called vaccine-responding if FDR was below 0.01 and the log2 fold change was above 5 up to day 15. Bulk clonotypes were assigned CD4 or CD8 identity according to which sequenced CD4 or CD8 repertoire held them at higher abundance. Starting from the raw public reads, TCRdb applied fastp trimming at Q25, assembled clones with MiXCR and retained in-frame beta chains. Every distinct CDR3 protein forms one entry, paired with its most common genes and DNA. TCRdb's processing, not the authors', yielded these V and J calls. The sample records 400,000 to 650,000 distinct CDR3 sequences, 21% of which are singletons. The ten most abundant clones make up 15% to 20% of the sample.

The specimen comprised PBMCs, sampled roughly 20 days after the first yellow fever vaccination. The chain links TRBV3-1 with TRBJ2-2; there is no confident call for the D gene. The TCR was taken from a man aged 18 to 29 who received the YFV17D yellow fever vaccine. The DNA reads TGTGCCAGCAGCCAGGAGCCAGGCCCTAAGGGCACCGGGGAGCTGTTTTTT. It encodes CASSQEPGPKGTGELFF.